This TCR beta chain was recovered during a study of T cell therapy after organ transplantation. Turning to the study itself: T cells were expanded 2 weeks with 30 CMV class I/II epitopes.

Points on this clone: As yet, its antigen is unknown.

The CDR3 covers 15 residues. Germline V gene data show CDR1 as SQVTM and CDR2 as ANQGSEA. V shed 4 bases, J shed 2 bases, and the junction held 7 bases outside the gene matches. As for time point: 4-8 weeks after completion of therapy. Some clones are missing from TCRdb's copy, which holds only in-frame ones; the method was immunoSEQ multiplex PCR. The sample lists about 3,300 clones, around 80% occurring once. The specimen was CD8+ T cells from blood, collected after autologous CMV-specific T cell therapy. V usage is TRBV29-1 and J usage is TRBJ2-1, with TRBD1 matching over 8 bases. This receptor was taken from a human patient who had received a solid organ transplant and had CMV disease. Some T cells may arise from the graft donor. This chain's CDR3 is CSVGGGQGPYNEQFF. In DNA form, the CDR3 reads TGCAGCGTTGGGGGAGGACAGGGCCCCTACAATGAGCAGTTCTTC.